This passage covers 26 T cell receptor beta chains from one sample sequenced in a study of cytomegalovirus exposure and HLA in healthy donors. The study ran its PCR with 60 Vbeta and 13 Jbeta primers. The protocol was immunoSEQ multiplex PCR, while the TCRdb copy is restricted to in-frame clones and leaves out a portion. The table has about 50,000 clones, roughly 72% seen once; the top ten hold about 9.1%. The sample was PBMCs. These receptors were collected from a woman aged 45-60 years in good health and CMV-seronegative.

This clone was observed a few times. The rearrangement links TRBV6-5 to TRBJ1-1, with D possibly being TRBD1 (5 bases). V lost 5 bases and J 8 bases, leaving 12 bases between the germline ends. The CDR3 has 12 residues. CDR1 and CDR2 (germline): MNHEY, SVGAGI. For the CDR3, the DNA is TGTGCCAGCAGTAAGCCGGGACTCGAAGCTTTCTTT. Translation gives CASSKPGLEAFF.

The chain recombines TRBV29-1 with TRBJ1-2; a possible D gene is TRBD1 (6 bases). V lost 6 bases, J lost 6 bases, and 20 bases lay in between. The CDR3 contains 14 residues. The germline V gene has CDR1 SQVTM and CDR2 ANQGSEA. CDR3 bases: TGCAGCGTGGGGAGCGGGAGATCAGGGGATGGCTACACCTTC. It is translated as CSVGSGRSGDGYTF.

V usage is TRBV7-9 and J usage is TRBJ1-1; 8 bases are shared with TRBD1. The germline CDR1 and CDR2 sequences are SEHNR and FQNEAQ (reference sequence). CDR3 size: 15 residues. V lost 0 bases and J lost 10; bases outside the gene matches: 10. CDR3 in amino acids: CASSLALSGGSGAFF. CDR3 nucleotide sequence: TGTGCCAGCAGCTTAGCGCTTTCAGGGGGCTCAGGAGCTTTCTTT. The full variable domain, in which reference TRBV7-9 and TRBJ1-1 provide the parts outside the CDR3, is DTGVSQNPRHKITKRGQNVTFRCDPISEHNRLYWYRQTLGQGPEFLTYFQNEAQLEKSRLLSDRFSAERPKGSFSTLEIQRTEQGDSAMYLCASSLALSGGSGAFFGQGTRLTVV.

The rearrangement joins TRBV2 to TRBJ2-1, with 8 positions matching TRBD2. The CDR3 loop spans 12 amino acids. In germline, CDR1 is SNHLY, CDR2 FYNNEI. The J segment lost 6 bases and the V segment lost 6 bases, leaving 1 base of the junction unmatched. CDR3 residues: CASRSGGNEQFF. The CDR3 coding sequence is TGTGCCAGCAGGAGCGGGGGCAATGAGCAGTTCTTC.

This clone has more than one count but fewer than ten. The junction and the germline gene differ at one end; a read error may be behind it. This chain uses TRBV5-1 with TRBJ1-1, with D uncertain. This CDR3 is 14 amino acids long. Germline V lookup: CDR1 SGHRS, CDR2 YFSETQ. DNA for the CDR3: TGCGCCAGCAGCTTGGGCGGGCAGCCCGGTGAGTTGAGCTTT. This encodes CASSLGGQPGELSF.

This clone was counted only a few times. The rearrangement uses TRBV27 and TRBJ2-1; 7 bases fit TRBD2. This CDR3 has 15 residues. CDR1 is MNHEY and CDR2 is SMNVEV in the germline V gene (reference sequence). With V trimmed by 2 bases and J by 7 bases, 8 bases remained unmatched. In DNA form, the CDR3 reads TGTGCCAGCAGTTTAAGCCTAGCGGTTTTAAATGAGCAGTTCTTC. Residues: CASSLSLAVLNEQFF.

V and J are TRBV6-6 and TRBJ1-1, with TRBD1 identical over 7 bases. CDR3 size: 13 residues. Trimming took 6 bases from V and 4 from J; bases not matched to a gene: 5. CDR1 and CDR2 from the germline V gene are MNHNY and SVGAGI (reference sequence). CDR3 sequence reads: CASSWQGGTEAFF. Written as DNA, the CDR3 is TGTGCCAGCAGCTGGCAGGGGGGCACTGAAGCTTTCTTT.

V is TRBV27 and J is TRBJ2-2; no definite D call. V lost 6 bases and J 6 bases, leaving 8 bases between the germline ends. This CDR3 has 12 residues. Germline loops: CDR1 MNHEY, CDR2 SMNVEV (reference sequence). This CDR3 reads CASSPLSGELFF. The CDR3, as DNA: TGTGCCAGCAGCCCCCTGTCCGGGGAGCTGTTTTTT.

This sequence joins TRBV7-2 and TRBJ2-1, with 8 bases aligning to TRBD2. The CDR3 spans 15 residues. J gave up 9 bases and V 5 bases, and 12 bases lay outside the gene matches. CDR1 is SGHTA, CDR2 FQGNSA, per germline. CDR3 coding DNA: TGTGCCAGCAGCCTGGGACTAGGCGTTTTCGCTGAGCAGTTCTTC. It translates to CASSLGLGVFAEQFF.

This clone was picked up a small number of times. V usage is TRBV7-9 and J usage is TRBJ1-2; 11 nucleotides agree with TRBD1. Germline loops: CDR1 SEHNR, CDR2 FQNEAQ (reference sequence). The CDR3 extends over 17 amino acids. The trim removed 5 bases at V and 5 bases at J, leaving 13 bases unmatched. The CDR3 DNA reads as TGTGCCAGCAGCCCGGACAGGGGGCAAATCAAGGTGTATGGCTACACCTTC. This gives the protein CASSPDRGQIKVYGYTF.

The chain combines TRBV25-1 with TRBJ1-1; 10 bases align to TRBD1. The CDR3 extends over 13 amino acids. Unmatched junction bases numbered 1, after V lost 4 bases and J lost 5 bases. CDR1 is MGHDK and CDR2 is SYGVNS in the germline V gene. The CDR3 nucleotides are TGTGCCAGCAGTGGGACAGGGGGAACTGAAGCTTTCTTT. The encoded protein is CASSGTGGTEAFF. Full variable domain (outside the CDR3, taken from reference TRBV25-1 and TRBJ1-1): EADIYQTPRYLVIGTGKKITLECSQTMGHDKMYWYQQDPGMELHLIHYSYGVNSTEKGDLSSESTVSRIRTEHFPLTLESARPSHTSQYLCASSGTGGTEAFFGQGTRLTVV.

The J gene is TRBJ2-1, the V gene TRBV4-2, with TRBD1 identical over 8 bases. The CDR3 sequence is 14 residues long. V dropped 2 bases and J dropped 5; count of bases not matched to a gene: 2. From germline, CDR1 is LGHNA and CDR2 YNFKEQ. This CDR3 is CASSQQDRDNEQFF. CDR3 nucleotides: TGTGCCAGCAGCCAACAGGACAGGGACAATGAGCAGTTCTTC.

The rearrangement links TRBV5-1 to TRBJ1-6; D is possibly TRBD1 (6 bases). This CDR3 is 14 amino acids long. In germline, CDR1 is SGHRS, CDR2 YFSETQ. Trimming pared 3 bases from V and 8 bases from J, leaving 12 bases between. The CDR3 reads CASSWGHMDSPLHF. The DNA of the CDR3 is TGCGCCAGCAGCTGGGGGCATATGGATTCACCCCTCCACTTT.

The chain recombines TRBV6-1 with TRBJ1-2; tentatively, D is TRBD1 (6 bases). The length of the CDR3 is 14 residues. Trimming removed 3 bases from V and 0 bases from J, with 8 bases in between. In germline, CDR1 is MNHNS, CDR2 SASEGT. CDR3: CASSDRGTNYGYTF. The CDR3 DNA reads TGTGCCAGCAGTGACAGGGGCACTAACTATGGCTACACCTTC.

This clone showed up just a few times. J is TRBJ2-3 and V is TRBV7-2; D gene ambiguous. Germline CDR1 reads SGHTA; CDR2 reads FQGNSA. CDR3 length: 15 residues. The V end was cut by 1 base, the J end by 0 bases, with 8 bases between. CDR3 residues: CASSLGLVSTDTQYF. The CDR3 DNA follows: TGTGCCAGCAGCTTAGGTCTCGTTAGCACAGATACGCAGTATTTT.

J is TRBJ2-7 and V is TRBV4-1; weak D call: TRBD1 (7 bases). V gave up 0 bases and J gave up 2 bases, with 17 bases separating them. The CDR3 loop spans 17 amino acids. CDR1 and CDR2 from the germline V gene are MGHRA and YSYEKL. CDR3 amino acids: CASSQDSGGTGAYEQYF. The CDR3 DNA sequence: TGCGCCAGCAGCCAAGATAGCGGAGGTACAGGGGCCTACGAGCAGTACTTC.

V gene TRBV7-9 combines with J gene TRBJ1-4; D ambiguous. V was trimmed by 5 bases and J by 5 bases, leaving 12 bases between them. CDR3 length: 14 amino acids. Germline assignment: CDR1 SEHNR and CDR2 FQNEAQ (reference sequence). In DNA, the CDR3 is TGTGCCAGCAGCCCAATGGGCCCCAATGAAAAACTGTTTTTT. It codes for CASSPMGPNEKLFF. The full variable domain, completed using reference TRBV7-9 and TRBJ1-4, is DTGVSQNPRHKITKRGQNVTFRCDPISEHNRLYWYRQTLGQGPEFLTYFQNEAQLEKSRLLSDRFSAERPKGSFSTLEIQRTEQGDSAMYLCASSPMGPNEKLFFGSGTQLSVL.

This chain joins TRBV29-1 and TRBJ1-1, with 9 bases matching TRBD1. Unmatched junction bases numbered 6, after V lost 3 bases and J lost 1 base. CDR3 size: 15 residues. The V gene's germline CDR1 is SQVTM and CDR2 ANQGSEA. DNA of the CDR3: TGCAGCGTTGACGACAGGGGGTTGAGGAACACTGAAGCTTTCTTT. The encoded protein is CSVDDRGLRNTEAFF.

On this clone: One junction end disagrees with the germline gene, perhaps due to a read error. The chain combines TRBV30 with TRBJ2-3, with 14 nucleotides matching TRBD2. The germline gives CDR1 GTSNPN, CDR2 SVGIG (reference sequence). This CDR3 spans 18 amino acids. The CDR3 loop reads CAWTRGLAGVRGTDTRYF. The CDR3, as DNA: TGTGCCTGGACCAGGGGACTAGCGGGGGTAAGGGGCACAGATACGCGGTATTTT.

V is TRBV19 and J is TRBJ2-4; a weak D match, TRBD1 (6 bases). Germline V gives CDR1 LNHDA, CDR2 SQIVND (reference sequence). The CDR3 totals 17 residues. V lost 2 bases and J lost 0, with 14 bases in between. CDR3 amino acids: CASSIQNPGVAKNIQYF. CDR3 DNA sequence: TGTGCCAGTAGTATACAAAACCCAGGGGTAGCCAAAAACATTCAGTACTTC. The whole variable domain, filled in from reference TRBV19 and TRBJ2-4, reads DGGITQSPKYLFRKEGQNVTLSCEQNLNHDAMYWYRQDPGQGLRLIYYSQIVNDFQKGDIAEGYSVSREKKESFPLTVTSAQKNPTAFYLCASSIQNPGVAKNIQYFGAGTRLSVL.

The CDR3 loop is CASRAEDEQFF. CDR3 sequence (DNA): TGTGCCAGCAGAGCTGAGGATGAGCAGTTCTTC. The chain is built from TRBV2 and TRBJ2-1; D gene ambiguous. Germline assignment: CDR1 SNHLY and CDR2 FYNNEI. The ends were cut back, 6 bases at V and 8 bases at J, with 8 bases in the middle. The CDR3 covers 11 residues.

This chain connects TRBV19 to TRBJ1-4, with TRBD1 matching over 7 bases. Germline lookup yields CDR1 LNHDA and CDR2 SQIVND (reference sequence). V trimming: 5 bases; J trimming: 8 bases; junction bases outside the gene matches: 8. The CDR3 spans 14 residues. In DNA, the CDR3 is TGTGCCAGTAGTTTCCAGGGGGGACGAGAAAAACTGTTTTTT. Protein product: CASSFQGGREKLFF. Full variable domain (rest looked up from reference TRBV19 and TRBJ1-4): DGGITQSPKYLFRKEGQNVTLSCEQNLNHDAMYWYRQDPGQGLRLIYYSQIVNDFQKGDIAEGYSVSREKKESFPLTVTSAQKNPTAFYLCASSFQGGREKLFFGSGTQLSVL.

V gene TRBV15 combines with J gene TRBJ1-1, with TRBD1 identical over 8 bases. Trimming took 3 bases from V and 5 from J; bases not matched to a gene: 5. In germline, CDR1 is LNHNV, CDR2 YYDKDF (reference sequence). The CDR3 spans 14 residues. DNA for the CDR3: TGTGCCACCAGCAGGGACAGGGCTGTTACTGAAGCTTTCTTT. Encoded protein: CATSRDRAVTEAFF.

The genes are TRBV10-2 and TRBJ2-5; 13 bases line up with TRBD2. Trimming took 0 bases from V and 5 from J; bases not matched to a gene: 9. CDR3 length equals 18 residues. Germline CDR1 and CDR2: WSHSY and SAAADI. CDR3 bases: TGCGCCAGCAGTGAGTCCCATACCGGGACTAGCGGGATCGAGACCCAGTACTTC. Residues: CASSESHTGTSGIETQYF.

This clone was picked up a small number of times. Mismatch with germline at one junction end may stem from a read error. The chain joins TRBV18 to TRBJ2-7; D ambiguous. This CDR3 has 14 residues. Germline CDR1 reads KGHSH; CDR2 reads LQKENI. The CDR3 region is CASSTPSRSWEQYF. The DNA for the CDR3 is TGTGCCAGCTCAACACCGTCGAGATCGTGGGAGCAGTACTTC.

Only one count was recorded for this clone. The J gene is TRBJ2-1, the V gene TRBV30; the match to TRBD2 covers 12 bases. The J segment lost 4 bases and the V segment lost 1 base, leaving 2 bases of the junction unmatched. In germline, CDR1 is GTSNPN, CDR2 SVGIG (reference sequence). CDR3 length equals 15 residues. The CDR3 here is CAWSDGLAGYNEQFF. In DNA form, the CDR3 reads TGTGCCTGGAGTGACGGACTAGCGGGGTACAATGAGCAGTTCTTC.